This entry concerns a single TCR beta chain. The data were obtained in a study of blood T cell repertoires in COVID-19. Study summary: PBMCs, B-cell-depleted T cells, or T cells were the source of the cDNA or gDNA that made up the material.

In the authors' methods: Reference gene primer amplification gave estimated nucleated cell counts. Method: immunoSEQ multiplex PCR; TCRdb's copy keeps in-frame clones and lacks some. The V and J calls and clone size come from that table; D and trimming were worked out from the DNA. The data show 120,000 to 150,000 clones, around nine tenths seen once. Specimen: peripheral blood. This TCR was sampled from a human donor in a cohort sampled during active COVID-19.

Written as DNA, the CDR3 is TGTGCCAGCAGCCTCACGGGGGGAGTAACTGAAGCTTTCTTT. Protein: CASSLTGGVTEAFF. The chain has TRBV9 and TRBJ1-1; TRBD1 might be the D (5 bases). The germline gives CDR1 SGDLS, CDR2 YYNGEE. V lost 4 bases to trimming and J lost 5 bases, with 15 bases between them. The CDR3 runs 14 residues.